One sample yielded the 8 T cell receptor beta chains listed below, sequenced in a study of blood T cell repertoires in COVID-19. Profiled with immunoSEQ multiplex PCR; TCRdb holds only in-frame clones, not every one. The sample carries about 58,000 clones, just under 90% recorded once. Sequenced sample: peripheral blood. The receptors shown here come from a man aged 60 to 69 with acute or convalescent COVID-19.

Here the CDR3 DNA reads TGCGCCAGCCTACTAGCGGGAGGGACCACAGATACGCAGTATTTT. Translation: CASLLAGGTTDTQYF. The chain couples TRBV5-1 to TRBJ2-3; 13 positions agree with TRBD2. Germline V lookup: CDR1 SGHRS, CDR2 YFSETQ. This CDR3 region has 15 residues. J lost 2 bases, V lost 7 bases, and 4 bases had no gene match.

Comment on this clone: Germline is not matched at one junction end, which may reflect a read error. This CDR3 is also generated by other DNA sequences in the sample. This sequence joins TRBV7-7 and TRBJ2-3; 8 bases line up with TRBD2. The CDR3 covers 15 residues. The V gene's germline CDR1 is SSHAT and CDR2 FNYEAQ (reference sequence). The CDR3 DNA reads as TGTGCTAGCAGCCTCGCAGCGGGAGATACAGATACGCAGTATTTT. This translates into CASSLAAGDTDTQYF.

This clone was observed once. The chain links TRBV29-1 to TRBJ1-1; D call uncertain. The CDR3 extends over 13 amino acids. Germline CDR1 and CDR2: SQVTM and ANQGSEA. The V and J ends lost 4 bases and 3 bases respectively, with 12 bases between them. The CDR3 DNA reads as TGCAGCGTTGGAAGGGCGGGAGACACTGAAGCTTTCTTT. Protein: CSVGRAGDTEAFF.

The V call is TRBV2, the J call TRBJ1-5, with D possibly being TRBD1 (6 bases). The CDR3 contains 16 residues. Trimming stripped 7 bases from V and 7 bases from J, with 23 bases between. Germline V gives CDR1 SNHLY, CDR2 FYNNEI. CDR3 residues: CASNNQVGANGQPQHF. The CDR3 bases are TGTGCCAGCAATAATCAAGTGGGGGCAAATGGACAGCCCCAGCATTTT.

V is TRBV24-1 and J is TRBJ2-5; D is unclear. Germline loops: CDR1 KGHDR, CDR2 SFDVKD. The CDR3 is 17 amino acids. V was clipped by 3 bases and J by 0 bases, with 16 bases between them. The CDR3 protein is CATSDPDSRGDQETQYF. CDR3 sequence (DNA): TGTGCCACCAGTGATCCCGACTCCCGAGGCGACCAAGAGACCCAGTACTTC.

The table lists this clone with a count of one. CDR3 protein: CASSSGGSRGNQPQHF. The CDR3, as DNA: TGTGCCAGCAGTTCCGGGGGTAGTCGCGGCAATCAGCCCCAGCATTTT. V is TRBV28 and J is TRBJ1-5; a possible D gene is TRBD1 (5 bases). The CDR3 length is 16 residues. Looked up from germline, CDR1 is MDHEN and CDR2 is SYDVKM. V was shortened by 4 bases and J by 2 bases, with 15 bases between the two germline ends.

The DNA for the CDR3 is TGCGCCAGCAGCTTGGATGGCGCTAGCGGGATGAGAACGCAGTATTTT. Translating gives CASSLDGASGMRTQYF. The rearrangement uses TRBV5-1 and TRBJ2-3, with TRBD2 matching 9 bases. With 0 bases clipped from V and 9 bases from J, the junction kept 11 bases outside the gene matches. From germline, CDR1 is SGHRS and CDR2 YFSETQ. The CDR3 loop spans 16 amino acids.

In this sample, this clone turned up once. The J gene is TRBJ2-2, the V gene TRBV28; 16 bases map to TRBD2. The CDR3 runs 16 residues. V lost 6 bases and J lost 5; bases outside the gene matches: 3. Germline loops: CDR1 MDHEN, CDR2 SYDVKM. The CDR3 sequence is CASRPGLAGGTGELFF. CDR3 nucleotide sequence: TGTGCCAGCAGGCCGGGACTAGCGGGAGGGACCGGGGAGCTGTTTTTT.